This T cell receptor beta chain was captured by sequencing in a study of T cell responses to AZD1222 COVID-19 vaccine listed by TCRdb under 2021. The study in broad terms: Because spike-specific TCR depth and breadth did not differ between the two schedules, AZD1222 recipients who got a second dose at roughly 4 weeks were pooled with those who got a second dose at roughly 12 weeks. TCR sequencing covered over 230 trial participants: 207 given two doses of AZD1222 and approximately 25 given two doses of MenACWY control vaccine. Trial participants were enrolled by age into subgroups of 18-55, 56-69 and 70-plus years, and around 150, 28 and 57 TCR-sequenced participants, respectively, were included in these subgroups. Findings and caveats that apply to the study as a whole: Most participants were white British and females outnumbered males, and the authors suggested that clonal diversity may have been underestimated. Conclusions about previously exposed vaccinees were limited because only five to seven AZD1222 recipients were SARS-CoV-2 seropositive at baseline. Vaccine-associated CD4 TCRs spanned the whole spike protein, with dominant responses in regions 160-218 and 743-854. The 56-69-year group was small, and its depth increase did not reach significance, likely because of low power. A significant rise in spike-specific TCR breadth and depth was observed after two AZD1222 doses relative to day 0 and relative to MenACWY recipients. Because no day 14 peak-response samples were available, repertoires were characterized only after the peak T cell response. Reportedly, almost half of the unique spike-specific TCRs recognized epitopes lying outside the regions that are mutated in the B.1.351 and B.1.1.7 variants.

The CDR3 runs 16 residues from the cysteine to the phenylalanine. Only CDR3 DNA is held: 48 bases, read in frame from base 1. V is pruned by 2 bases and J by 7 bases, leaving 12 bases of the junction without a gene match. According to the study, the label for this sample's time point signals: baseline before first vaccination. The vaccinee samples were drawn from two UK trials, COV001 and COV002, one of which was a single-blind randomized controlled phase 2/3 trial testing AZD1222 (ChAdOx1 nCoV-19) in healthy adults. For TCRbeta chain sequencing, PBMC samples from trial participants were taken at day 0 and at day 28 after the second dose. The CDR3 regions of human TCRbeta chains were subjected to immunosequencing. The study's processing was this. Repertoire TCRs were matched against a reference library of SARS-CoV-2-specific TCRs generated with the MIRA antigen-specificity platform. Breadth was defined as the fraction of unique TCRs that were SARS-CoV-2-associated. Depth was defined as the fraction of total T cells that were SARS-CoV-2-associated. Using the MIRA data, each spike-specific TCR was mapped to the spike region that the TCR reacts to and placed in a CD4 or CD8 class. Log10-transformed breadth and depth values were compared by one-way ANOVA with Sidak's multiple comparisons tests. Sourced from immuneACCESS, this table was stored by TCRdb with only in-frame sequences that have V and J called. A share of the clones is absent; for the studies checked, an unresolved V gene accounts for under half, and the remainder has no known explanation. V and J calls plus clone size are reproduced from that table; the DNA served to infer D and trimming. Here the sample has 40,000 to 65,000 clones; roughly 83% occur a single time. The ten biggest clones cover roughly a quarter of the sample.

A note on this clone: No cognate antigen has been identified for it. No base-level quality is on record; no much larger clone is a single base apart.

This TCR was recovered from an adult in good health. The sequencing used peripheral blood, collected on day 0 of AZD1222 vaccination. Recombination connected TRBV23-1 to TRBJ2-7, with 9 middle bases fitting TRBD1. TRBV23-1 is placed among ORFs of uncertain function. In nucleotides, the sequence is TGCGCCAGCAGTCAAGCGGCCTCGGGACAGGGTCAAGAGCAGTACTTC. Translated, it reads CASSQAASGQGQEQYF.